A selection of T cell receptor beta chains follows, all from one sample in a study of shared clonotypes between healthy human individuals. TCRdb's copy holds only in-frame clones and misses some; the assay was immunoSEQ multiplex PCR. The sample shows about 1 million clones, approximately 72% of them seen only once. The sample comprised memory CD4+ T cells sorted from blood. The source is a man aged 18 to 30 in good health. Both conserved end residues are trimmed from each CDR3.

ASKGLAGGYEQY TRBJ2-7 TRBV6-1
ASSYQKDGYEQY TRBJ2-7 TRBV6-5
ASSVGPRQY TRBJ2-3 TRBV6-1
ASSISTGTGALSGYT TRBJ1-2 TRBV7-9
ASSQAASNEQF TRBJ2-1 TRBV4-1
ASSLRGGETQY TRBJ2-5 TRBV5-4
ASSLVRVNTEAF TRBJ1-1 TRBV11-2
ASSLGGQGLIYGYT TRBJ1-2 TRBV5-1
ASSQGRGSYEQY TRBJ2-7 TRBV4-3
ASSGGFNHQETQY TRBJ2-5 TRBV21-1
ARSAAGEWNQPQH TRBJ1-5 TRBV5-3
ASTIVQAEQY TRBJ2-7 TRBV2
ASGPGVPGGTQY TRBJ2-5 TRBV12-5
ASARAPSSGNTIY TRBJ1-3 TRBV4-1
ASRAVVSGNTIY TRBJ1-3 TRBV2
ASSSSRGSETQY TRBJ2-5 TRBV5-6
ASRRTANYGYT TRBJ1-2 TRBV2
ASSGGGGQPQH TRBJ1-5 TRBV19
ASSLGRSLTDTQY TRBJ2-3 TRBV5-4
ASSPGTGVYGYT TRBJ1-2 TRBV9
ASSSLAGDRNEQF TRBJ2-1 TRBV19
ASSRRKGVGYEQY TRBJ2-7 TRBV19
ASSGGQGAEKLF TRBJ1-4 TRBV5-4
ASSSSGRDTQY TRBJ2-3 TRBV6-5
ASRQGTNEKLF TRBJ1-4 TRBV28
AWSVGRALSQPQH TRBJ1-5 TRBV30
AWSDQGTMQY TRBJ2-3 TRBV30
ASSVWTGTEAF TRBJ1-1 TRBV28
ASSGQGGYT TRBJ1-2 TRBV6-5
AGTARGDLDEQF TRBJ2-1 TRBV30
ASSPRRQGFNQPQH TRBJ1-5 TRBV27
ASSQGTGPFNSGELF TRBJ2-2 TRBV4-1
ASSEAGANYGYT TRBJ1-2 TRBV10-2
ASIRVLLGEKLF TRBJ1-4 TRBV2
ASSLETGSVGTQY TRBJ2-5 TRBV5-1
ASSLGAGSSDEQY TRBJ2-7 TRBV7-9
ASSLAGGGAHNEQF TRBJ2-1 TRBV5-1
ASSLDEQF TRBJ2-1 TRBV7-9
ASSLGDHTGELF TRBJ2-2 TRBV5-1
ASSLRWGSGELF TRBJ2-2 TRBV5-1
AWSRQGARTGELF TRBJ2-2 TRBV30
ASSDLGGTGELF TRBJ2-2 TRBV2
ASSYKFGQSDTEAF TRBJ1-1 TRBV7-8
ASSSQGRDEY TRBJ2-7 TRBV6-6
ASSPSGGHTDTQY TRBJ2-3 TRBV18
ASSLVRGGGSDTQY TRBJ2-3 TRBV5-4
SGLETMKQF TRBJ2-1 TRBV20-1
ASRANTDYTEAF TRBJ1-1 TRBV6-5
ASSLVGLVDEQF TRBJ2-1 TRBV5-1
ASSIDNSANQPQH TRBJ1-5 TRBV19
ASSESGTGNSPLH TRBJ1-6 TRBV25-1
AWGSSGGQETQY TRBJ2-5 TRBV30
ASSSFLRTLQETQY TRBJ2-5 TRBV7-2
ASSPTSDRRFNQPQH TRBJ1-5 TRBV28
ASSRQGWEKLF TRBJ1-4 TRBV14
ASSFYVVDTIY TRBJ1-3 TRBV7-9
ASSIRQSWATEAF TRBJ1-1 TRBV28
ASSPEPGSPPQH TRBJ1-5 TRBV7-2
ASSPKGAVEQY TRBJ2-7 TRBV18
ASTTRFPPYEQY TRBJ2-7 TRBV2